These T cell receptor beta chains were read from a single sample in a study of blood T cell repertoires in COVID-19. Data came from immunoSEQ multiplex PCR; TCRdb stores just in-frame clones and leaves some out. The table has some 29,000 clones, approximately 83% seen once. The sample was peripheral blood. The source of these receptors is a woman of 80 years or more with COVID-19, enrolled during active disease. Both conserved end residues are part of each CDR3. D genes are given only for firm matches.

CASSFRGPTEAFF,TGTGCCAGCAGCTTCAGGGGTCCCACTGAAGCTTTCTTT,TRBV6-5,TRBJ1-1,-
CASSLGAREKGYTF,TGTGCCAGCAGCTTAGGCGCCAGGGAAAAAGGCTACACCTTC,TRBV7-8,TRBJ1-2,-
CASSSRDRGSFGYTF,TGTGCCAGTAGTAGCAGGGACAGGGGCTCCTTTGGCTACACCTTC,TRBV19,TRBJ1-2,TRBD1
CATSRDRGRGAGYTF,TGTGCCACCAGCAGAGATCGCGGCAGGGGTGCTGGCTACACCTTC,TRBV15,TRBJ1-2,-
CASSSPGLATDTQYF,TGCGCCAGCAGCTCTCCGGGACTAGCGACAGATACGCAGTATTTT,TRBV5-1,TRBJ2-3,TRBD2
CASSYPTGRGYSNQPQHF,TGTGCCAGCAGTTACCCGACAGGGCGAGGGTATAGCAATCAGCCCCAGCATTTT,TRBV6-2/TRBV6-3,TRBJ1-5,TRBD1
CASSLDPSSGEQYF,TGTGCCAGCAGCTTAGATCCTAGCTCGGGCGAGCAGTACTTC,TRBV11-2,TRBJ2-7,-
CASSVAGSGTGAYYEQYF,TGTGCCAGCAGCGTAGCGGGATCCGGGACAGGGGCCTACTACGAGCAGTACTTC,TRBV9,TRBJ2-7,TRBD1
CASGTVRDRQSSNEKLFF,TGTGCCAGCGGAACCGTACGGGACAGACAATCTTCTAATGAAAAACTGTTTTTT,TRBV2,TRBJ1-4,TRBD1
CASSQGGQGAGETQYF,TGTGCCAGCAGCCAGGGCGGACAGGGGGCTGGAGAGACCCAGTACTTC,TRBV3-1/TRBV3-2,TRBJ2-5,TRBD1
CASSVASGFQETQYF,TGTGCCAGCAGCGTAGCGTCCGGGTTTCAGGAGACCCAGTACTTC,TRBV9,TRBJ2-5,-
CASSKGTTSTDTQYF,TGTGCCAGCTCAAAAGGGACAACTAGCACAGATACGCAGTATTTT,TRBV18,TRBJ2-3,-
CASSSGPTRNTEAFF,TGTGCCAGCAGCTCAGGGCCCACCCGGAACACTGAAGCTTTCTTT,TRBV11-2,TRBJ1-1,-
CASSSLGGDNTGELFF,TGTGCCAGCAGCTCGCTAGGCGGGGACAACACCGGGGAGCTGTTTTTT,TRBV7-8,TRBJ2-2,-
CASSIIQGDGTQYF,TGTGCCAGTAGTATAATACAGGGGGATGGGACCCAGTACTTC,TRBV19,TRBJ2-5,TRBD1
CASKAGTGSAYEQYF,TGTGCCAGCAAGGCGGGCACAGGGAGTGCCTACGAGCAGTACTTC,TRBV27,TRBJ2-7,-
CASSQDGATGYNEQFF,TGTGCCAGCAGCCAAGATGGGGCTACTGGATACAATGAGCAGTTCTTC,TRBV3-1/TRBV3-2,TRBJ2-1,-
CASSLGVDRGYGYTF,TGCGCCAGCAGCTTGGGAGTCGACAGGGGTTATGGCTACACCTTC,TRBV5-1,TRBJ1-2,TRBD1
CASSYRGAGGQDEQYF,TGTGCCAGCAGCTATCGGGGTGCAGGGGGCCAGGACGAGCAGTACTTC,TRBV5-6,TRBJ2-7,TRBD1
CASSIDRVDPQHF,TGTGCCAGTAGTATAGATCGGGTAGACCCCCAGCATTTT,TRBV19,TRBJ1-5,-
CASSQEGGQGAGNEQFF,TGTGCCAGCAGCCAAGAGGGGGGACAGGGGGCGGGGAATGAGCAGTTCTTC,TRBV4-2,TRBJ2-1,TRBD1
CASSLGQINSPLHF,TGTGCCAGTAGTTTAGGACAGATAAATTCACCCCTCCACTTT,TRBV19,TRBJ1-6,-
CASSYLGLAFRETQYF,TGTGCCAGCAGTTACCTCGGACTAGCGTTTCGAGAGACCCAGTACTTC,TRBV6-2/TRBV6-3,TRBJ2-5,TRBD2
CASRTGTLNTEAFF,TGTGCCAGCAGGACTGGGACACTGAACACTGAAGCTTTCTTT,TRBV27,TRBJ1-1,-
CASSDLSGQPNQPQHF,TGTGCCAGCAGTGACCTATCGGGACAGCCAAATCAGCCCCAGCATTTT,TRBV6-4,TRBJ1-5,TRBD1
CASSTDRVYGYTF,TGTGCCAGCAGCACGGACAGGGTATATGGCTACACCTTC,TRBV5-4,TRBJ1-2,TRBD1
CASSLGQASGNTIYF,TGTGCCAGCAGCCTGGGACAGGCCTCTGGAAACACCATATATTTT,TRBV7-9,TRBJ1-3,TRBD1
CASRQGTFNEQFF,TGTGCCAGCAGACAGGGAACGTTCAATGAGCAGTTCTTC,TRBV27,TRBJ2-1,-
CASSEAMSLRDSSYEQYF,TGTGCCAGCAGTGAAGCCATGTCACTCAGGGACAGCTCCTACGAGCAGTACTTC,TRBV2,TRBJ2-7,TRBD1
CASSPGQGSRTEAFF,TGTGCCAGCAGCCCAGGACAGGGTAGTCGCACTGAAGCTTTCTTT,TRBV5-4,TRBJ1-1,TRBD1
CVSSHRVSYEQYF,TGTGTCAGCAGCCACAGGGTCTCCTACGAGCAGTACTTC,TRBV3-1/TRBV3-2,TRBJ2-7,-
CASSQEAGQQYQPQHF,TGCGCCAGCAGCCAAGAAGCGGGCCAACAATATCAGCCCCAGCATTTT,TRBV4-1,TRBJ1-5,-
CASSPDRVLAGELFF,TGTGCCAGCAGCCCTGACAGGGTCCTCGCCGGGGAGCTGTTTTTT,TRBV2,TRBJ2-2,TRBD1
CASSPLGNEQFF,TGTGCCAGCTCACCCCTCGGCAATGAGCAGTTCTTC,TRBV18,TRBJ2-1,-
CASSRQGPPVSSYTF,TGTGCCAGCAGTAGACAGGGGCCGCCTGTATCAAGCTACACCTTC,TRBV2,TRBJ1-2,TRBD1
CASSESSRGSPLHF,TGTGCCAGCAGTGAAAGCAGTAGGGGTTCACCCCTCCACTTT,TRBV6-1,TRBJ1-6,-
CASSKVEDNEQFF,TGTGCCAGCAGCAAAGTGGAGGACAATGAGCAGTTCTTC,TRBV21-1,TRBJ2-1,-